This T cell receptor (beta chain) derives from a study of Ad26.COV2.S vaccination and SARS-CoV-2 variants. Study-wide results and limits: Similar non-spike TCR breadth was seen in vaccine and placebo recipients.

Libraries were prepared by immunoSEQ multiplex PCR; TCRdb keeps only in-frame clonotypes and omits some of them. The sample lists fewer than 500,000 clones; 90% were seen once. Described treatment: over 15 received Ad26.COV2.S at low or high dose, single or two shots; a few received placebo; per-sample allocation not given. It was on day 63 after the first vaccine or placebo injection that samples were taken. At a Boston site, the person donating was an adult of 18-55 years. What was given as vaccine was an Ad26 vector encoding Wuhan-strain SARS-CoV-2 spike. In the case of this clone: Its antigen is undetermined.

This CDR3 spans 16 amino acids. Trimming removed 0 bases at V and 0 bases at J, with 7 bases between. The V gene's germline CDR1 is SGHRS and CDR2 YFSETQ. This chain connects TRBV5-1 to TRBJ2-6; D gene ambiguous. The receptor was derived from a person aged 18-65 years who received the Ad26.COV2.S COVID-19 vaccine or a placebo. The source material was peripheral blood, sampled in a trial of Ad26.COV2.S vaccine versus placebo. CDR3 coding DNA: TGCGCCAGCAGCTTGGCTGGTAACTCTGGGGCCAACGTCCTGACTTTC. The encoded protein is CASSLAGNSGANVLTF. The full variable domain, its missing parts supplied by reference TRBV5-1 and TRBJ2-6, is KAGVTQTPRYLIKTRGQQVTLSCSPISGHRSVSWYQQTPGQGLQFLFEYFSETQRNKGNFPGRFSGRQFSNSRSEMNVSTLELGDSALYLCASSLAGNSGANVLTFGAGSRLTVL.